The clone carrying this T cell receptor beta chain was observed at least ten times. The data stem from a study of blood T cell repertoires in COVID-19. Those enrolled, adults aged 18 to 89 years, came from about 24 US areas. A PCR-confirmed or clinician-diagnosed COVID-19 case had contacted exposed participants within 2 weeks of entry. This CDR3 is 15 amino acids long. Germline V gene sequence: CDR1 SGHTA, CDR2 FQGNSA. V shed 5 bases, J shed 1 base, and the junction held 7 bases outside the gene matches. The protocol was immunoSEQ multiplex PCR, while the TCRdb copy is restricted to in-frame clones and leaves out a portion. The sample yields 250,000 to 300,000 clones, around 83% seen once.

Material for sequencing was PBMCs or T cells enriched from blood (not recorded which). The chain joins TRBV7-2 to TRBJ2-7; 8 bases fit TRBD2. The TCR originated in a man aged 40-49 years who had been exposed to COVID-19. The CDR3 bases are TGTGCCAGCAGCCCAACTAGCGGACTTTCCTACGAGCAGTACTTC. Translating gives CASSPTSGLSYEQYF.